Listed below are T cell receptor beta chains from one sample, sequenced in a study of sequential checkpoint blockade in melanoma. This table comes from immunoSEQ multiplex PCR, and its TCRdb copy is limited to in-frame clones, with some not included. This table holds several thousand clones, approximately 77% found once. Sequencing used CD8+ T cells sorted from blood (inferred from file names), obtained from a patient given nivolumab and ipilimumab in sequence. These receptor sequences come from a human donor with melanoma. Both conserved end residues are part of each CDR3. D genes are given only for firm matches. Expanded clones are given a class, and other clones once, few, many or no size at all.

>NA|TRBJ1-1|TRBV7-8|NA
CASSLGRFGGTEAFF
TGTGCCAGCAGCTTAGGCCGGTTCGGCGGCACTGAAGCTTTCTTT
>NA|TRBJ1-5|TRBV2|NA
CASSDGQYSNQPQHF
TGTGCCAGCAGCGATGGACAATATAGCAATCAGCCCCAGCATTTT
>NA|TRBJ2-4|TRBV28|NA
CASSSPFSRENNIQYF
TGTGCCAGCAGTTCTCCGTTCAGTAGGGAGAATAACATTCAGTACTTC
>NA|TRBJ2-7|TRBV27|NA
CASTTGGLEQYF
TGTGCCAGCACCACTGGGGGGTTGGAGCAGTACTTC
>NA|TRBJ2-5|TRBV5-6|NA
CASSFPGLGSETQYF
TGTGCCAGCAGCTTCCCGGGACTGGGATCTGAGACCCAGTACTTC
>NA|TRBJ1-1|TRBV27|TRBD1
CASSSGQGYMNTEAFF
TGTGCCAGCAGTTCGGGACAGGGCTACATGAACACTGAAGCTTTCTTT
>NA|TRBJ2-4|TRBV2|NA
CASSDPGGAKNIQYF
TGTGCCAGCAGTGATCCCGGCGGGGCCAAAAACATTCAGTACTTC
>NA|TRBJ2-7|TRBV4-1|NA
CASSQVAGAPNEQYF
TGCGCCAGCAGCCAAGTGGCAGGGGCCCCAAACGAGCAGTACTTC
>NA|TRBJ2-7|TRBV18|TRBD2
CASSPPTSETGGGYEQYF
TGTGCCAGCTCACCCCCGACTAGCGAGACGGGAGGAGGCTACGAGCAGTACTTC
>NA|TRBJ2-5|TRBV13|TRBD2
CASSFWTSGRETQYF
TGTGCCAGCAGCTTCTGGACTAGCGGGAGAGAGACCCAGTACTTC
>NA|TRBJ2-3|TRBV7-9|NA
CASSFGVGTDTQYF
TGTGCCAGCAGCTTCGGGGTGGGCACAGATACGCAGTATTTT
>NA|TRBJ2-3|TRBV7-8|TRBD2
CASSLVSGGYTQYF
TGTGCCAGCAGCTTAGTTAGCGGGGGCTATACGCAGTATTTT
>NA|TRBJ1-2|TRBV7-9|TRBD1
CASAPGQPNYGYTF
TGTGCCAGCGCTCCGGGACAGCCTAACTATGGCTACACCTTC
>NA|TRBJ2-5|TRBV4-3|TRBD2
CASSQDGLAGGLGETQYF
TGCGCCAGCAGCCAAGACGGGCTAGCGGGGGGGCTGGGGGAGACCCAGTACTTC
>NA|TRBJ1-1|TRBV4-1|NA
CASSPPGGAEAFF
TGCGCCAGCAGCCCTCCCGGGGGGGCTGAAGCTTTCTTT
>NA|TRBJ2-1|TRBV19|TRBD2
CASSIRAGATYNEQFF
TGTGCCAGTAGTATAAGGGCGGGAGCCACTTACAATGAGCAGTTCTTC
>NA|TRBJ2-5|TRBV4-1|NA
CASSQDLESKTQYF
TGCGCCAGCAGCCAAGACTTGGAGAGTAAGACCCAGTACTTC
>NA|TRBJ2-1|TRBV7-9|TRBD2
CASSFLKLAGHEQFF
TGTGCCAGCAGCTTTCTTAAGCTAGCGGGGCATGAGCAGTTCTTC
>NA|TRBJ1-2|TRBV28|TRBD1
CASSTGGYGYTF
TGTGCCAGCAGTACAGGGGGGTATGGCTACACCTTC
>NA|TRBJ2-1|TRBV7-9|TRBD2
CASSGGGSYNEQFF
TGTGCCAGCAGCGGGGGGGGATCCTACAATGAGCAGTTCTTC
>NA|TRBJ1-1|TRBV30|NA
CAWGPGVGMNTEAFF
TGTGCCTGGGGACCCGGGGTCGGCATGAACACTGAAGCTTTCTTT
>NA|TRBJ2-1|TRBV2|TRBD1
CASRVVHTGDNEQFF
TGTGCCAGCAGGGTGGTTCATACAGGGGACAATGAGCAGTTCTTC
>NA|TRBJ1-1|TRBV11-2|TRBD1
CASSAGTAIGLEAFF
TGTGCCAGCAGCGCCGGGACAGCCATCGGCCTTGAAGCTTTCTTT
>NA|TRBJ1-2|TRBV6-1|NA
CARGSNYGYTF
TGTGCCAGGGGGAGTAACTATGGCTACACCTTC
>NA|TRBJ2-7|TRBV27|TRBD1
CASSLSGDSFYEQYF
TGTGCCAGCAGTTTATCAGGGGACAGTTTTTACGAGCAGTACTTC
>once|TRBJ2-2|TRBV13|TRBD1
CAGSQGGNTGELFF
TGTGCCGGCAGCCAAGGGGGCAACACCGGGGAGCTGTTTTTT
>NA|TRBJ2-1|TRBV28|TRBD1
CASTNRGDAYNEQFF
TGTGCCAGCACCAACAGGGGAGACGCGTACAATGAGCAGTTCTTC
>few|TRBJ2-7|TRBV19|TRBD1
CASRSTGGKQYF
TGTGCCAGTAGATCGACAGGGGGCAAGCAGTACTTC
>few|TRBJ1-5|TRBV5-5|NA
CASSLGHPNQPQHF
TGTGCCAGCAGCTTGGGGCACCCCAATCAGCCCCAGCATTTT
>NA|TRBJ2-1|TRBV18|TRBD2
CASSPGLAAINEQFF
TGTGCCAGCTCACCGGGACTAGCGGCGATCAATGAGCAGTTCTTC
>NA|TRBJ2-2|TRBV25-1|NA
CASSDFLSDTGELFF
TGTGCCAGCAGTGACTTCCTCTCGGACACCGGGGAGCTGTTTTTT
>NA|TRBJ1-2|TRBV6-9|NA
CASSSPRRKSYGYTF
TGTGCCAGCAGTTCCCCGCGGAGGAAATCCTATGGCTACACCTTC
>NA|TRBJ2-7|TRBV19|NA
CASSPGREQYF
TGTGCCAGTAGTCCGGGTCGCGAGCAGTACTTC
>NA|TRBJ1-2|TRBV4-3|TRBD1
CASSYTRTGGTGYTF
TGCGCCAGCAGCTACACCCGGACAGGGGGTACTGGCTACACCTTC
>medium-sized|TRBJ2-1|TRBV19|NA
CASSIGGDYNEQFF
TGTGCCAGTAGTATAGGCGGGGACTACAATGAGCAGTTCTTC
>NA|TRBJ2-7|TRBV13|NA
CASSFLEAYEQYF
TGTGCCAGCAGCTTCCTGGAGGCCTACGAGCAGTACTTC
>NA|TRBJ2-7|TRBV7-6|NA
CASSLGGLYYEQYF
TGTGCCAGCAGCTTGGGGGGGCTTTACTACGAGCAGTACTTC
>NA|TRBJ2-3|TRBV19|NA
CASSIVGTDTQYF
TGTGCCAGTAGTATAGTAGGCACAGATACGCAGTATTTT
>NA|TRBJ1-1|TRBV30|TRBD1
CAWSVGQRLEAFF
TGTGCCTGGAGTGTGGGACAGCGATTAGAAGCTTTCTTT
>NA|TRBJ1-2|TRBV27|NA
CASSSQGFGYGYTF
TGTGCCAGCAGTTCCCAGGGATTTGGCTATGGCTACACCTTC
>NA|TRBJ2-1|TRBV7-9|TRBD2
CASSFEKRDQFNEQFF
TGTGCCAGCAGCTTCGAGAAGCGGGATCAGTTCAATGAGCAGTTCTTC
>few|TRBJ2-7|TRBV6-6|TRBD2
CATGGGTSGEEQYF
TGTGCCACCGGTGGGGGGACTAGCGGGGAGGAGCAGTACTTC
>NA|TRBJ2-5|TRBV14|NA
CASSQGGETQYF
TGTGCCAGCAGCCAAGGAGGGGAGACCCAGTACTTC
>NA|TRBJ2-7|TRBV7-9|TRBD1
CASRSQGVYEQYF
TGTGCCAGCAGATCTCAGGGGGTCTACGAGCAGTACTTC
>few|TRBJ1-1|TRBV6-5|NA
CASSDDDTTTEAFF
TGTGCCAGCAGCGACGACGACACGACCACTGAAGCTTTCTTT
>NA|TRBJ2-7|TRBV7-9|TRBD1
CASSLGQGATYEQYF
TGTGCCAGCAGCCTAGGACAGGGGGCTACCTACGAGCAGTACTTC
>NA|TRBJ2-1|TRBV29-1|TRBD2
CSGLAGDMVEEQFF
TGCAGCGGACTAGCGGGAGACATGGTAGAGGAGCAGTTCTTC
>once|TRBJ2-5|TRBV6-5|TRBD1
CASSSPGQGWETQYF
TGTGCCAGCAGTTCCCCGGGACAGGGATGGGAGACCCAGTACTTC